This TCR beta chain was sequenced in a study of blood T cell repertoires in COVID-19. Study-wide context: Whether acute or convalescent, the COVID-19 samples came from the United States, Italy and Spain.

Clones were read by immunoSEQ multiplex PCR, and TCRdb kept only the in-frame ones, dropping some. This sample has over 70,000 clones, with more than 75% found just once. The CDR3 runs to 16 residues. V was trimmed by 2 bases and J by 7 bases, leaving 15 bases between them. CDR1 MNHEY and CDR2 SVGEGT come from the germline V gene. The genes are TRBV6-2 or TRBV6-3 and TRBJ1-6; a possible D gene is TRBD1 (6 bases). The sample was peripheral blood. This receptor was taken from a woman aged 80 or older with active or convalescent COVID-19. CDR3 amino acids: CASSYPGQQTNSPLHF. The CDR3 DNA follows: TGTGCCAGCAGTTACCCCGGACAGCAGACAAATTCACCCCTCCACTTT.